The 28 T cell receptor beta chains below all came from one sample that was sequenced in a study of shared clonotypes between healthy human individuals. Profiling relied on immunoSEQ multiplex PCR, and the TCRdb table lists in-frame clones only, not all of them. This table has approximately 2,000,000 clones, under 95% appearing once. The sequencing sample was made of naive CD4+ T cells from PBMCs. The sample's subset: CD45RA+ positively selected. The receptors were sampled from a man younger than 35 in good health. Some clones in this sample may be carry-over from other donors' samples.

This clone was counted once. The chain uses TRBV6-1 and TRBJ2-3; either TRBD1 or TRBD2 may fit D (5 bases each). The V and J ends lost 3 bases and 4 bases respectively, with 11 bases between them. This CDR3 has 14 amino acids. The germline gives CDR1 MNHNS, CDR2 SASEGT. CDR3 residues: CASSERATADTQYF. The DNA for the CDR3 is TGTGCCAGCAGTGAGAGGGCGACAGCAGATACGCAGTATTTT.

The rearrangement links TRBV5-8 to TRBJ2-7, with 8 bases lining up with TRBD1. The germline V gene encodes CDR1 SGHTS and CDR2 YDEGEE. V was pared by 3 bases and J by 2 bases, with 4 bases of the junction left unmatched. CDR3 length: 14 residues. CDR3 protein: CASSWAGGPYEQYF. For the CDR3, the DNA is TGTGCCAGCAGCTGGGCAGGGGGCCCCTACGAGCAGTACTTC.

This sequence joins TRBV14 and TRBJ2-7; TRBD2 matches at 9 bases. The CDR3 totals 16 residues. J lost 4 bases, V lost 2 bases, and 9 bases had no gene match. CDR1 and CDR2 (germline): SGHDN, FVKESK. In DNA, the CDR3 is TGTGCCAGCAGCCAAAGATGGGCTAGCGGGAAGTACGAGCAGTACTTC. Encoded protein: CASSQRWASGKYEQYF.

The chain recombines TRBV11-1 with TRBJ2-5; possibly TRBD2 for D (6 bases). The V end lost 7 bases, the J end lost 1 base, and 10 bases lay between the germline ends. Germline V gene lookup returns CDR1 SGHAT and CDR2 FQDESV (reference sequence). The CDR3 loop spans 13 amino acids. Written as DNA, the CDR3 is TGTGCCAGCACCCGGGACTTCCAAGAGACCCAGTACTTC. Amino acid sequence: CASTRDFQETQYF.

The J gene is TRBJ1-2, the V gene TRBV4-1; 10 nucleotides line up with TRBD1. Germline CDR1 is MGHRA and CDR2 is YSYEKL. The CDR3 extends over 15 amino acids. The trim removed 4 bases at V and 3 bases at J, leaving 5 bases unmatched. The CDR3 sequence: CASSRPGQGDYGYTF. In nucleotides, the CDR3 is TGCGCCAGCAGCCGCCCAGGACAGGGGGACTATGGCTACACCTTC.

The V gene is TRBV5-1, the J gene TRBJ2-1, with 7 bases identical to TRBD1. The length of the CDR3 is 14 residues. Germline-derived CDR1 and CDR2 are SGHRS and YFSETQ. V dropped 1 base and J dropped 9; count of bases not matched to a gene: 7. The CDR3 DNA sequence: TGCGCCAGCAGCTTGATTGAGGGGGCGGGTGAGCAGTTCTTC. This encodes CASSLIEGAGEQFF.

V and J are TRBV7-3 and TRBJ2-1; TRBD2 might be the D (6 bases). CDR3 length: 14 amino acids. Per germline, CDR1 SGHTA and CDR2 FQGTGA. V was pared by 5 bases and J by 5 bases, with 13 bases between. The CDR3 bases are TGTGCCAGCAGCGAGACTAGGGCCAACAATGAGCAGTTCTTC. This codes for CASSETRANNEQFF.

The J gene is TRBJ2-7, the V gene TRBV29-1; D not resolved. This CDR3 is built from 11 residues. V gave up 5 bases and J gave up 2 bases, with 7 bases separating them. Per germline, CDR1 SQVTM and CDR2 ANQGSEA. This CDR3 is CSVSLAYEQYF. CDR3 DNA sequence: TGCAGCGTTAGCTTAGCCTACGAGCAGTACTTC.

The gene calls are TRBV7-3 and TRBJ2-5, with a possible D match to TRBD2 (7 bases). Germline lookup yields CDR1 SGHTA and CDR2 FQGTGA. Deletions cut 5 bases from V and 2 bases from J, with 21 bases between. The CDR3 is 17 residues long. This CDR3 reads CASSRGPIGGVQETQYF. As DNA, the CDR3 is TGTGCCAGCAGCCGCGGACCAATAGGGGGGGTTCAAGAGACCCAGTACTTC.

The chain employs TRBV29-1 and TRBJ1-5, with unresolved D. In germline, CDR1 is SQVTM, CDR2 ANQGSEA. The V end lost 6 bases, the J end lost 0 bases, and 9 bases lay between the germline ends. The CDR3 sequence is 13 residues long. DNA of the CDR3: TGCAGCGTCCCTGGGAATAGCAATCAGCCCCAGCATTTT. This gives the protein CSVPGNSNQPQHF.

V and J are TRBV7-8 and TRBJ2-1; TRBD1 agrees at 10 bases. Germline trimming cut 3 bases from V and 7 bases from J; bases unmatched to any gene: 6. CDR1 SGHVS and CDR2 FQNEAQ come from the germline V gene. The CDR3 extends over 15 amino acids. The CDR3 bases are TGTGCCAGCAGCTTCCGGACAGGGGGTCATAATGAGCAGTTCTTC. It translates to CASSFRTGGHNEQFF.

The rearrangement joins TRBV27 to TRBJ2-7, with 7 bases that match TRBD1. Germline V CDR1 and CDR2: MNHEY, SMNVEV (reference sequence). The CDR3 spans 15 residues. V shed 5 bases and J 6 bases; nucleotides not matched to a gene: 13. This chain's CDR3 is CASSGPGQRLSEQYF. For the CDR3, the DNA is TGTGCCAGCAGTGGACCGGGACAGCGTCTTAGCGAGCAGTACTTC.

This sequence joins TRBV7-9 and TRBJ2-1, with 7 bases lining up with TRBD2. This CDR3 is built from 16 residues. V trimming: 5 bases; J trimming: 1 base; junction bases outside the gene matches: 8. Germline CDR1 reads SEHNR; CDR2 reads FQNEAQ (reference sequence). In nucleotides, the CDR3 is TGTGCCAGCAGCCGGGGACTACTCCGTTCCTACAATGAGCAGTTCTTC. It is translated as CASSRGLLRSYNEQFF.

The J gene is TRBJ2-1, the V gene TRBV6-1; 8 bases match TRBD2. Germline V gene data show CDR1 as MNHNS and CDR2 as SASEGT. This CDR3 has 15 amino acids. The V gene end was trimmed by 6 bases and the J gene end by 7 bases; junction bases not matched to a gene: 11. CDR3 amino acids: CASRVAGTPVNEQFF. CDR3 nucleotide sequence: TGTGCCAGCAGAGTAGCGGGGACCCCAGTAAATGAGCAGTTCTTC.

CDR3 protein: CASSKGLADTDTQYF. For the CDR3, the DNA is TGTGCCAGCAGCAAGGGGCTAGCGGACACAGATACGCAGTATTTT. The genes are TRBV6-5 and TRBJ2-3, with 7 bases fitting TRBD2. The germline V gene encodes CDR1 MNHEY and CDR2 SVGAGI. The CDR3 sequence is 15 residues long. Trimming took 6 bases from V and 2 from J; bases not matched to a gene: 8.

The chain couples TRBV4-1 to TRBJ1-5; 9 nucleotides agree with TRBD1. The CDR3 is 15 residues long. After removal of 0 bases from V and 6 bases from J, the junction contained 3 bases not matched to a gene. CDR1 is MGHRA, CDR2 YSYEKL, per germline. The DNA for the CDR3 is TGCGCCAGCAGCCAAGAGGACAGGGGATTTCAGCCCCAGCATTTT. Translated: CASSQEDRGFQPQHF.

This clone has just a few counts. The gene calls are TRBV20-1 and TRBJ1-1; D remains unclear. Trimming cost V 4 bases and J 8 bases, with 8 bases left between them. This CDR3 comprises 10 residues. Per the germline V gene, CDR1 is DFQATT and CDR2 is SNEGSKA (reference sequence). The CDR3 region is CSANREEAFF. In DNA, the CDR3 is TGCAGTGCTAACCGGGAGGAAGCTTTCTTT.

The rearrangement joins TRBV5-1 to TRBJ2-1; possibly TRBD2 for D (6 bases). This CDR3 is built from 15 residues. Per germline, CDR1 SGHRS and CDR2 YFSETQ. V dropped 4 bases and J dropped 2 bases, with 13 bases sitting between them. CDR3 residues: CASSEAGPPYNEQFF. For the CDR3, the DNA is TGCGCCAGCAGCGAGGCGGGACCCCCCTACAATGAGCAGTTCTTC.

The genes are TRBV11-2 and TRBJ2-2; D is uncertain. This CDR3 region has 17 residues. The V end lost 4 bases, the J end lost 1 base, and 16 bases lay between the germline ends. Per the germline V gene, CDR1 is SGHAT and CDR2 is FQNNGV. CDR3 sequence: CASSSRLGFLNTGELFF. CDR3 nucleotide sequence: TGTGCCAGCAGCTCCCGCTTGGGTTTTCTGAACACCGGGGAGCTGTTTTTT.

The V and J genes are TRBV5-8 and TRBJ1-1; TRBD1 matches 10 bases. V lost 5 bases to trimming and J lost 8 bases; unmatched junction nucleotides: 12. This CDR3 spans 15 amino acids. Germline V gene sequence: CDR1 SGHTS, CDR2 YDEGEE. CDR3 nucleotides: TGTGCCAGCAGTCCCTTAGACAGGGGGCGGGAGGAAGCTTTCTTT. Translation gives CASSPLDRGREEAFF.

V usage is TRBV18 and J usage is TRBJ2-3; 8 nucleotides align to TRBD1. This CDR3 comprises 14 residues. V gave up 7 bases and J gave up 4 bases; unmatched junction bases: 7. The germline CDR1 and CDR2 sequences are KGHSH and LQKENI. The CDR3 DNA is TGTGCCAGCTGCGGACAGGGCGGGTCAGATACGCAGTATTTT. This sequence encodes CASCGQGGSDTQYF.

The rearrangement joins TRBV14 to TRBJ2-1, with TRBD2 identical over 11 bases. This CDR3 spans 16 amino acids. Unmatched junction bases numbered 11, after V lost 3 bases and J lost 10 bases. Germline-derived CDR1 and CDR2 are SGHDN and FVKESK. The CDR3, as DNA: TGTGCCAGCAGCCACTCAATAGCGGGAGGGCCCGGGGAGCAGTTCTTC. As protein: CASSHSIAGGPGEQFF.

In DNA, the CDR3 is TGTGCCAGCAGTCCCGGGACAGTCAGGGAAAAACTGTTTTTT. Translated, it gives CASSPGTVREKLFF. The gene calls are TRBV6-5 and TRBJ1-4, with 7 positions matching TRBD1. J was trimmed by 8 bases and V by 5 bases; bases with no gene match: 8. The CDR3 covers 14 residues. The germline gives CDR1 MNHEY, CDR2 SVGAGI.

The chain employs TRBV28 and TRBJ1-6; TRBD1 is a possible D gene (5 bases). Germline V gives CDR1 MDHEN, CDR2 SYDVKM. The CDR3 loop spans 11 amino acids. Trimming cost V 8 bases and J 14 bases, with 13 bases left between them. The CDR3 DNA sequence: TGTGCCAGCGGGGGTCCTGGCACCCTCCACTTT. Translation: CASGGPGTLHF.

The rearrangement uses TRBV5-8 and TRBJ1-2; weak D call: TRBD1 (6 bases). The V gene's germline CDR1 is SGHTS and CDR2 YDEGEE. Trimming pared 5 bases from V and 8 bases from J, leaving 16 bases between. The CDR3 contains 13 residues. CDR3 region: CASSPTGTWGYTF. For the CDR3, the DNA is TGTGCCAGCAGTCCCACCGGGACATGGGGCTACACCTTC.

In this sample, this clone turned up once. This chain links TRBV5-6 with TRBJ1-2; unclear D gene. Between the trimmed V and J ends, which lost 3 bases and 7 bases, there was a span of 10 bases. CDR1 SGHDT and CDR2 YYEEEE come from the germline V gene. The CDR3 covers 12 residues. CDR3 bases: TGTGCCAGCAGCTCCAACCCTAGTGGCTACACCTTC. Encoded protein: CASSSNPSGYTF.

The genes are TRBV28 and TRBJ2-3; D unclear. With 7 bases removed from V and 0 bases from J, the gap between germline ends came to 11 bases. The CDR3 consists of 14 residues. CDR1 is MDHEN, CDR2 SYDVKM, per germline. The DNA for the CDR3 is TGTGCCAGCAAAGGCGGCCCTAGCACAGATACGCAGTATTTT. This sequence encodes CASKGGPSTDTQYF.

V is TRBV7-3 and J is TRBJ2-1; D assignment may be TRBD1 or TRBD2 (5 bases each). Trimming left V 4 bases short and J 6 bases short, with 19 bases between. CDR1 and CDR2 (germline): SGHTA, FQGTGA. The CDR3 loop spans 16 amino acids. This CDR3 reads CASSSTRDPTSNEQFF. CDR3 coding DNA: TGTGCCAGCAGCTCTACCAGGGACCCCACCTCCAATGAGCAGTTCTTC.